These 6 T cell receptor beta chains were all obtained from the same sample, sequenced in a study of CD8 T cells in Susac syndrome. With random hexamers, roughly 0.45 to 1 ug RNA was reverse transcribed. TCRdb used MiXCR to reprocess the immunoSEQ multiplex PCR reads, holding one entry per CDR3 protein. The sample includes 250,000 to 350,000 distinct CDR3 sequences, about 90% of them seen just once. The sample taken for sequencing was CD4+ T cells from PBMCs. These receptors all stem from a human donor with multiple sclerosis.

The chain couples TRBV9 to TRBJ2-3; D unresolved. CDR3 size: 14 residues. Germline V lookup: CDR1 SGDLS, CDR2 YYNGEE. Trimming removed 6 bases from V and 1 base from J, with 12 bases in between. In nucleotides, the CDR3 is TGTGCCAGCAATCCGGATGGCCGCACAGATACGCAGTATTTT. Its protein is CASNPDGRTDTQYF.

CDR3 coding DNA: TGCAGTGCTCCGCCCTCGACAGGGATTGAGGAGCAGTACTTC. Amino acids: CSAPPSTGIEEQYF. The genes are TRBV20-1 and TRBJ2-7, with 7 bases that match TRBD1. Trimming removed 5 bases from V and 7 bases from J; junction bases left unmatched: 14. Germline V gene data show CDR1 as DFQATT and CDR2 as SNEGSKA (reference sequence). CDR3 length: 14 residues.

The CDR3 DNA sequence: TGCAGTGCTGGTGGACTAGCGGGGAACTACGAGCAGTACTTC. Protein: CSAGGLAGNYEQYF. V is TRBV20-1 and J is TRBJ2-7, with TRBD2 identical over 12 bases. V dropped 5 bases and J dropped 3; count of bases not matched to a gene: 5. CDR3 length: 14 amino acids. Per germline, CDR1 DFQATT and CDR2 SNEGSKA (reference sequence).

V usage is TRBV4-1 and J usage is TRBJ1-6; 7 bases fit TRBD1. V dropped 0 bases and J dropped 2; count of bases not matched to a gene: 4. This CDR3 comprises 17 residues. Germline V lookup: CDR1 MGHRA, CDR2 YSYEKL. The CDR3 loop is CASSQENRGAYNSPLHF. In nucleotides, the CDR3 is TGCGCCAGCAGCCAAGAAAACAGGGGTGCCTATAATTCACCCCTCCACTTT.

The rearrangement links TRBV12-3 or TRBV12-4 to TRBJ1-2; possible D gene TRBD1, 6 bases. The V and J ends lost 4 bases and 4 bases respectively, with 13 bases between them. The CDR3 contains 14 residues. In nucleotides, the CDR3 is TGTGCCAGCAGTTGGGGGGGCTTGGGCTATGGCTACACCTTC. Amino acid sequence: CASSWGGLGYGYTF.

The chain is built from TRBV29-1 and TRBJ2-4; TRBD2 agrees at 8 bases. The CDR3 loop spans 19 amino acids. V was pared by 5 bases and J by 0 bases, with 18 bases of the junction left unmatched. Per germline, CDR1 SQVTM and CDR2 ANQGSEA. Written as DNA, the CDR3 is TGCAGCGTTTTTCTAGCGGGTACGGTCCAACTGCTAGCCAAAAACATTCAGTACTTC. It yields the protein CSVFLAGTVQLLAKNIQYF.